The 8 T cell receptor beta chains below come from one sample, sequenced in a study of cytomegalovirus exposure and HLA in healthy donors. The study ran its PCR with 60 Vbeta and 13 Jbeta primers. Generated by immunoSEQ multiplex PCR, the TCRdb table keeps only in-frame clones and is missing some. The top ten hold 0.95% to 1.4% of the sample, which has some 150,000 clones, 60% to 80% seen once. Sequencing input: PBMCs. These receptors were taken from a male donor in good health and CMV-seronegative.

The gene calls are TRBV13 and TRBJ2-1; 7 nucleotides align to TRBD1. CDR1 and CDR2 (germline): PRHDT, FYEKMQ (reference sequence). J was trimmed by 4 bases and V by 5 bases; bases with no gene match: 2. CDR3 size: 13 residues. CDR3 nucleotides: TGTGCCAGCAGCGAACAGGGGTACAATGAGCAGTTCTTC. Its protein is CASSEQGYNEQFF.

Only a few counts were recorded for this clone. The J gene is TRBJ1-1, the V gene TRBV6-5; a weak D match, TRBD1 (6 bases). CDR3 size: 15 residues. Germline loops: CDR1 MNHEY, CDR2 SVGAGI. V lost 5 bases and J 5 bases, leaving 18 bases between the germline ends. The chain's CDR3 is CASSPGHLPRTEAFF. For the CDR3, the DNA is TGTGCCAGCAGTCCGGGACACCTTCCGAGGACTGAAGCTTTCTTT.

The chain uses TRBV4-2 and TRBJ2-4; TRBD2 is a possible D gene (5 bases). This CDR3 spans 19 amino acids. The germline V and J ends were trimmed by 0 bases and 0 bases, with 18 bases remaining between them. The germline gives CDR1 LGHNA, CDR2 YNFKEQ. CDR3 in DNA: TGTGCCAGCAGCCAAGATGAGATCGCGGAGGAAATAGCCAAAAACATTCAGTACTTC. Protein sequence: CASSQDEIAEEIAKNIQYF.

The chain employs TRBV9 and TRBJ2-3, with TRBD2 matching over 7 bases. With V trimmed by 2 bases and J by 2 bases, 2 bases remained unmatched. The CDR3 totals 14 residues. Germline V gene sequence: CDR1 SGDLS, CDR2 YYNGEE. CDR3 sequence reads: CASSVGGTTDTQYF. The CDR3 bases are TGTGCCAGCAGCGTGGGGGGGACCACAGATACGCAGTATTTT. Full variable domain (missing parts from reference TRBV9 and TRBJ2-3): DSGVTQTPKHLITATGQRVTLRCSPRSGDLSVYWYQQSLDQGLQFLIQYYNGEERAKGNILERFSAQQFPDLHSELNLSSLELGDSALYFCASSVGGTTDTQYFGPGTRLTVL.

CDR3 bases: TGTGCCAGCAGACAGGGGATGGGCTACGAGCAGTACTTC. It yields the protein CASRQGMGYEQYF. The chain employs TRBV7-8 and TRBJ2-7; 7 bases agree with TRBD1. This CDR3 comprises 13 residues. Germline V gene lookup returns CDR1 SGHVS and CDR2 FQNEAQ. The V and J ends lost 6 bases and 3 bases, in that order; junction bases with no gene match: 5. Full variable domain (remainder filled in from reference TRBV7-8 and TRBJ2-7): GAGVSQSPRYKVAKRGQDVALRCDPISGHVSLFWYQQALGQGPEFLTYFQNEAQLDKSGLPSDRFFAERPEGSVSTLKIQRTQQEDSAVYLCASRQGMGYEQYFGPGTRLTVT.

V is TRBV19 and J is TRBJ1-4, with TRBD1 identical over 8 bases. With 5 bases clipped from V and 0 bases from J, the junction kept 8 bases outside the gene matches. The germline V gene encodes CDR1 LNHDA and CDR2 SQIVND (reference sequence). The CDR3 runs 17 residues. The CDR3 loop is CASSRTTGDTTNEKLFF. Here the CDR3 DNA reads TGTGCCAGTAGTCGCACGACAGGGGACACAACTAATGAAAAACTGTTTTTT.

The rearrangement joins TRBV7-2 to TRBJ1-2; D not certain. Germline assignment: CDR1 SGHTA and CDR2 FQGNSA. This CDR3 is built from 15 residues. V was pared by 1 base and J by 2 bases, with 11 bases between. DNA for the CDR3: TGTGCCAGCAGCTTAGTGCCCGGGTTAAACTATGGCTACACCTTC. Amino acid sequence: CASSLVPGLNYGYTF.

The chain has TRBV7-2 and TRBJ2-3; D not certain. The germline V gene has CDR1 SGHTA and CDR2 FQGNSA. Trimming removed 5 bases at V and 3 bases at J, with 12 bases between. The CDR3 covers 14 residues. CDR3 protein: CASSHARSTDTQYF. DNA of the CDR3: TGTGCCAGCAGCCATGCCCGGTCTACAGATACGCAGTATTTT.